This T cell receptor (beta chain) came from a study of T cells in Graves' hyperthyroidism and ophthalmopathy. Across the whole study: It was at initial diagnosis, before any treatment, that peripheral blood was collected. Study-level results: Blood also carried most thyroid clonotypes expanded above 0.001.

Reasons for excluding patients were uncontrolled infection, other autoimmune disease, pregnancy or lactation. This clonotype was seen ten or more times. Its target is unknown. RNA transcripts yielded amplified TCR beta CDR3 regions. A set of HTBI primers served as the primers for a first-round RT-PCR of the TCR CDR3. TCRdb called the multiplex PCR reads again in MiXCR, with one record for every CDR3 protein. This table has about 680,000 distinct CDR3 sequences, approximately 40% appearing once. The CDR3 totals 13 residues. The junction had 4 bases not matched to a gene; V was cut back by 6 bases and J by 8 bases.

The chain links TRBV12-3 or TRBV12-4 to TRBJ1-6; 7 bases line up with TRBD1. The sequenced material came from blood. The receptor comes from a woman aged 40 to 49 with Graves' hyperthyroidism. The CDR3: CASSDRADSPLHF. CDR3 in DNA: TGTGCCAGCAGCGACAGGGCGGATTCACCCCTCCACTTT.